Each of the 14 T cell receptor beta chains below was sequenced from the same sample in a study of PD-1 blockade in classical Hodgkin lymphoma. With no exception, relapse followed autologous stem cell transplantation in all patients, and brentuximab vedotin exposure varied. The assay was immunoSEQ multiplex PCR, and TCRdb's table has in-frame clones only and misses some. The repertoire holds tens of thousands of clones, with roughly 89% as singletons. The sample here was peripheral blood mononuclear cells (PBMCs), taken at baseline. All receptors come from a human donor with classical Hodgkin lymphoma.

J is TRBJ2-1 and V is TRBV7-2, with 10 bases that match TRBD1. Trimming at V came to 6 bases and at J to 6 bases, leaving 20 bases not matched to a gene. Per the germline V gene, CDR1 is SGHTA and CDR2 is FQGNSA. The CDR3 contains 19 residues. The CDR3, as DNA: TGTGCCAGCAGTCCTAGGGGTGGCGGCGGGACAGGGGTGAGCAATGAGCAGTTCTTC. This codes for CASSPRGGGGTGVSNEQFF.

The rearrangement links TRBV6-1 to TRBJ1-2, with TRBD1 identical over 7 bases. With V trimmed by 2 bases and J by 3 bases, 6 bases remained unmatched. Germline assignment: CDR1 MNHNS and CDR2 SASEGT. This CDR3 comprises 15 residues. Here the CDR3 reads CASSELDRPYYGYTF. In DNA, the CDR3 is TGTGCCAGCAGTGAATTGGACAGGCCGTACTATGGCTACACCTTC.

This clone has a handful of counts. The chain couples TRBV4-1 to TRBJ2-2, with D perhaps TRBD1 (5 bases). Trimming stripped 4 bases from V and 4 bases from J, with 10 bases between. CDR3 length equals 14 residues. CDR1 and CDR2 from the germline V gene are MGHRA and YSYEKL. CDR3 protein: CASSLLRATGELFF. Written as DNA, the CDR3 is TGCGCCAGCAGCCTCCTCAGGGCCACCGGGGAGCTGTTTTTT.

This clone was recorded a few times. The chain carries TRBV6-5 and TRBJ1-1, with TRBD1 matching 7 bases. This CDR3 spans 14 amino acids. Losses at the gene ends were 4 bases for V and 2 bases for J; bases not matched to a gene: 4. In germline, CDR1 is MNHEY, CDR2 SVGAGI. CDR3 in amino acids: CASSSGQQNTEAFF. The CDR3 DNA reads TGTGCCAGCAGTTCGGGACAGCAAAACACTGAAGCTTTCTTT.

The chain links TRBV7-9 to TRBJ1-3; no clear D gene. CDR3 length equals 17 residues. Germline CDR1 SEHNR, CDR2 FQNEAQ (reference sequence). V was trimmed by 3 bases and J by 0 bases, leaving 15 bases between them. The CDR3 here is CASSLQHSLDSGNTIYF. In DNA form, the CDR3 reads TGTGCCAGCAGCTTGCAGCACAGCCTTGACTCTGGAAACACCATATATTTT.

The chain carries TRBV2 and TRBJ1-1, with 8 nucleotides matching TRBD1. This CDR3 is built from 15 residues. Trimming at V came to 1 base and at J to 6 bases, leaving 7 bases not matched to a gene. CDR1 is SNHLY and CDR2 is FYNNEI in the germline V gene. The CDR3 DNA reads TGTGCCAGCAGTGAAGGTTCAGTGACAGGGGCTGAAGCTTTCTTT. Encoded protein: CASSEGSVTGAEAFF.

The rearrangement links TRBV5-6 to TRBJ1-1, with 7 bases fitting TRBD1. Trimming at V came to 1 base and at J to 7 bases, leaving 7 bases not matched to a gene. This CDR3 is built from 14 residues. Looked up from germline, CDR1 is SGHDT and CDR2 is YYEEEE. This CDR3 reads CASSLQGVGSEAFF. In nucleotides, the CDR3 is TGTGCCAGCAGCTTGCAGGGGGTAGGGAGTGAAGCTTTCTTT.

CDR3 region: CASSYGTGWYEQYF. The CDR3 nucleotides are TGTGCCAGCAGTTACGGTACAGGGTGGTACGAGCAGTACTTC. The genes are TRBV6-5 and TRBJ2-7, with TRBD1 as a possible D gene (6 bases). Deletions cut 2 bases from V and 4 bases from J, with 12 bases between. The CDR3 sequence is 14 residues long. The V gene's germline CDR1 is MNHEY and CDR2 SVGAGI.

This clone has more than one count but fewer than ten. The chain combines TRBV2 with TRBJ1-5; D uncertain. Germline V lookup: CDR1 SNHLY, CDR2 FYNNEI. This CDR3 comprises 12 residues. Trimming stripped 1 base from V and 6 bases from J, with 4 bases between. This CDR3 reads CASSEEVQPQHF. CDR3 coding DNA: TGTGCCAGCAGTGAAGAAGTTCAGCCCCAGCATTTT.

This chain joins TRBV2 and TRBJ2-5; TRBD2 matches 12 bases. CDR1 SNHLY and CDR2 FYNNEI come from the germline V gene. The CDR3 extends over 17 amino acids. Losses at the gene ends were 5 bases for V and 5 bases for J; bases not matched to a gene: 12. As DNA, the CDR3 is TGTGCCAGCAGTAACCAGAGACTAGCGGGAGTTGGGGAGACCCAGTACTTC. Translated, it gives CASSNQRLAGVGETQYF. The whole variable domain, filled in from reference TRBV2 and TRBJ2-5, reads EPEVTQTPSHQVTQMGQEVILRCVPISNHLYFYWYRQILGQKVEFLVSFYNNEISEKSEIFDDQFSVERPDGSNFTLKIRSTKLEDSAMYFCASSNQRLAGVGETQYFGPGTRLLVL.

The rearrangement uses TRBV6-1 and TRBJ2-3; a weak D match, TRBD2 (6 bases). The germline V gene encodes CDR1 MNHNS and CDR2 SASEGT. The CDR3 consists of 14 residues. Trimming took 11 bases from V and 0 from J, leaving 15 bases between them. The DNA for the CDR3 is TGTGCCTCCTCGAGGACTATCAGCACAGATACGCAGTATTTT. Its translation: CASSRTISTDTQYF.

The genes are TRBV7-6 and TRBJ2-5, with 9 bases that match TRBD2. Per germline, CDR1 SGHVS and CDR2 FNYEAQ. The length of the CDR3 is 14 residues. Trimming cost V 4 bases and J 6 bases; bases outside gene matches: 6. The CDR3 loop is CASSSGTSSQTQYF. The DNA of the CDR3 is TGTGCCAGCAGCTCCGGGACTAGCTCTCAGACCCAGTACTTC.

The genes are TRBV19 and TRBJ1-4; 10 nucleotides align to TRBD1. The CDR3 has 16 amino acids. The germline CDR1 and CDR2 sequences are LNHDA and SQIVND (reference sequence). V lost 3 bases to trimming and J lost 4 bases; unmatched junction nucleotides: 5. This chain's CDR3 is CASSIGTGAVNEKLFF. CDR3 nucleotide sequence: TGTGCCAGTAGTATTGGGACAGGGGCTGTTAATGAAAAACTGTTTTTT.

The chain joins TRBV5-1 to TRBJ2-5, with a tentative D call TRBD1 (5 bases). The J call may not be correct, given that the DNA end is closer to TRBJ2-7. This CDR3 region has 13 residues. The germline gives CDR1 SGHRS, CDR2 YFSETQ. Here the CDR3 reads CASSGREDYEQYF. The CDR3 DNA reads TGCGCCAGCAGCGGCAGGGAAGACTACGAGCAGTACTTC.